The clone carrying this TCR beta chain was recorded only once. What it binds is not known. Peptide-pool stimulation followed by sequencing identified expanded antigen-specific CD4+ clonotypes in the ViraFEST assay. Culture lasted about 10 days before CD4+ T cell isolation. Prior SARS-CoV-2 infection was absent in the vaccine recipients, as shown by negative nucleocapsid antibodies. Trimming took off 2 bases at V and 0 bases at J, with 15 bases between the two ends. The CDR3 contains 16 residues. Germline V gene lookup returns CDR1 GTSNPN and CDR2 SVGIG (reference sequence). TCRdb's copy holds only in-frame clones and misses some; the assay was immunoSEQ multiplex PCR. The sample has some 22,000 clones, roughly four fifths seen once. This sample is drawn from a study of vaccination effects on CD4 cells after COVID-19. Study details: Two doses of either BNT162b2 or mRNA-1273 were given to each participant.

Study-wide points: Marked clonal contraction of infection- and vaccine-induced clones was seen late after vaccination.

J is TRBJ2-3 and V is TRBV30, with a weak D call TRBD2 (7 bases). This specimen was CD4+ T cells from PBMCs cultured with SARS-CoV-2 spike peptides, taken before COVID-19 vaccination. The sequence derives from a human donor who received a COVID-19 vaccine. The CDR3 sequence: CAWSPPGGASTDTQYF. Written as DNA, the CDR3 is TGTGCCTGGAGTCCCCCTGGGGGGGCAAGCACAGATACGCAGTATTTT. Full variable domain (outside the CDR3, taken from reference TRBV30 and TRBJ2-3): SQTIHQWPATLVQPVGSPLSLECTVEGTSNPNLYWYRQAAGRGLQLLFYSVGIGQISSEVPQNLSASRPQDRQFILSSKKLLLSDSGFYLCAWSPPGGASTDTQYFGPGTRLTVL.